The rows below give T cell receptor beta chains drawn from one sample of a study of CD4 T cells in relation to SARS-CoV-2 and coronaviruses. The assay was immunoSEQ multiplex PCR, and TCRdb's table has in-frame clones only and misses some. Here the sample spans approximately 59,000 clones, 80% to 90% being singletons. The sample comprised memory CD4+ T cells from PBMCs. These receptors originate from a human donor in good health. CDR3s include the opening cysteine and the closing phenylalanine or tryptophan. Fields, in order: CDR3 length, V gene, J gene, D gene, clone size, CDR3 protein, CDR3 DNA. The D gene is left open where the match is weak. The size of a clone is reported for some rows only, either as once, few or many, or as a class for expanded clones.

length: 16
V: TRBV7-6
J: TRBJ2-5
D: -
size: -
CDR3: CASSLAGSGTQETQYF
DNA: TGTGCCAGCAGCTTAGCAGGTTCAGGGACCCAAGAGACCCAGTACTTC

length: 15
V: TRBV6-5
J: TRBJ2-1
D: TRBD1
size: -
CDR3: CASSKTGLGFNEQFF
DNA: TGTGCCAGCAGTAAGACAGGGTTAGGTTTCAATGAGCAGTTCTTC

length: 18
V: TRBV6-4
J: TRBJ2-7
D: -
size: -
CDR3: CASSDPNFDTRIYYEQYF
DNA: TGTGCCAGCAGTGACCCCAACTTTGACACCCGCATATATTACGAGCAGTACTTC

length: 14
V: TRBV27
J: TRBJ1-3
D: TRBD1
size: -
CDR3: CASSQGAHGNTIYF
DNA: TGTGCCAGCAGTCAGGGGGCGCATGGAAACACCATATATTTT

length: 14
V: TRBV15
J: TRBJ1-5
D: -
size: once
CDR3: CATSRHGHNQPQHF
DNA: TGTGCCACCAGCAGACACGGGCACAATCAGCCCCAGCATTTT

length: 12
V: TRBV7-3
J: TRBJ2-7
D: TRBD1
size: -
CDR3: CASSSDRGEQYF
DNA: TGTGCCAGCAGCTCAGACAGGGGCGAGCAGTACTTC

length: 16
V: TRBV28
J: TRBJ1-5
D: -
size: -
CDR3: CASTQFGPGSNQPQHF
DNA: TGTGCCAGCACCCAATTTGGGCCCGGGAGCAATCAGCCCCAGCATTTT

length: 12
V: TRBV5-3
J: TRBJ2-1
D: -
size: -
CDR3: CARSGPHNEQFF
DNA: TGTGCCAGAAGCGGCCCTCACAATGAGCAGTTCTTC

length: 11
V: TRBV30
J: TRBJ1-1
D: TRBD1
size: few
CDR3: CAWLQGLRAFF
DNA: TGTGCCTGGTTACAGGGGCTCAGAGCTTTCTTT

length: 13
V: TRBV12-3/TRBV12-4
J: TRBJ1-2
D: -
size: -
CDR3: CASTPTGNYGYTF
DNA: TGTGCCAGCACCCCCACAGGGAACTATGGCTACACCTTC

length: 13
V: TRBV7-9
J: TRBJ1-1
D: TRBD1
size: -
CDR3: CASKRGTGDNAFF
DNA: TGTGCCAGTAAGCGGGGGACAGGAGACAACGCTTTCTTT

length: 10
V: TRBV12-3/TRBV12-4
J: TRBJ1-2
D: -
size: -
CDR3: CASSYRGYTF
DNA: TGTGCCAGCAGTTACCGGGGCTACACCTTC

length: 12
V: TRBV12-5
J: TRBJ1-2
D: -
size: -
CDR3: CASGLAFRGYTF
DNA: TGTGCTAGTGGTTTAGCGTTCCGAGGCTACACCTTC

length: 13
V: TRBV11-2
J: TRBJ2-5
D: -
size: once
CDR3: CASSFNGQETQYF
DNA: TGTGCCAGCAGCTTTAACGGTCAAGAGACCCAGTACTTC

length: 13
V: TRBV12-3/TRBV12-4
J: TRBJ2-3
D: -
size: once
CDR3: CASSKSDTDTQYF
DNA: TGTGCCAGCAGTAAGTCGGACACAGATACGCAGTATTTT